These 15 T cell receptor beta chains were sequenced from one sample in a study of long-term antiretroviral therapy in people with HIV. Version v3.0 of the immunoSEQ assay ran at survey level. Clones were sequenced by immunoSEQ multiplex PCR, and TCRdb holds only the in-frame ones, with some missing. The sample has some 40,000 clones; roughly 80% are singletons. The sequencing here drew on unsorted PBMCs, taken 1.5 years after starting antiretroviral therapy. These TCRs come from a man aged 18-30 years with HIV.

J is TRBJ2-7 and V is TRBV6-5; 8 bases line up with TRBD2. The CDR3 extends over 14 amino acids. Germline loops: CDR1 MNHEY, CDR2 SVGAGI. Trimming at V came to 4 bases and at J to 11 bases, leaving 13 bases not matched to a gene. The CDR3 region is CASSSPTSEVLKYF. The DNA of the CDR3 is TGTGCCAGCAGTTCCCCGACTAGCGAAGTATTGAAGTACTTC.

The chain joins TRBV27 to TRBJ2-7, with D uncertain. Germline lookup yields CDR1 MNHEY and CDR2 SMNVEV (reference sequence). V was pared by 5 bases and J by 2 bases, with 13 bases between. CDR3 length: 14 residues. The CDR3 loop is CASSPSVGPYEQYF. In DNA form, the CDR3 reads TGTGCCAGCAGTCCGTCGGTAGGGCCCTACGAGCAGTACTTC.

This clone has only one observation. The chain is built from TRBV18 and TRBJ2-5, with 9 bases that match TRBD2. The CDR3 runs to 16 residues. Germline V lookup: CDR1 KGHSH, CDR2 LQKENI. The trim removed 0 bases at V and 0 bases at J, leaving 2 bases unmatched. CDR3 loop: CASSPPLAGNQETQYF. The DNA for the CDR3 is TGTGCCAGCTCACCACCTCTAGCGGGAAACCAAGAGACCCAGTACTTC.

This rearrangement joins TRBV4-3 to TRBJ2-1, with 8 bases aligning to TRBD2. In germline, CDR1 is LGHNA, CDR2 YSLEER. Trimming at V came to 0 bases and at J to 0 bases, leaving 4 bases not matched to a gene. The CDR3 sequence is 17 residues long. The CDR3 is CASSQDRSGSSYNEQFF. CDR3 bases: TGCGCCAGCAGCCAAGATAGGAGCGGGAGCTCCTACAATGAGCAGTTCTTC.

The chain has TRBV10-2 and TRBJ2-3, with TRBD1 identical over 9 bases. The junction had 1 base not matched to a gene; V was cut back by 2 bases and J by 1 base. The CDR3 runs 15 residues. Germline V gene sequence: CDR1 WSHSY, CDR2 SAAADI. The CDR3 nucleotides are TGCGCCAGCAGTGAGGGGACAGGGCGCACAGATACGCAGTATTTT. It codes for CASSEGTGRTDTQYF.

The chain employs TRBV7-3 and TRBJ1-5; no clear D gene. This CDR3 is 13 amino acids long. Germline V gene lookup returns CDR1 SGHTA and CDR2 FQGTGA. Trimming pared 0 bases from V and 4 bases from J, leaving 4 bases between. CDR3 sequence reads: CASSLTLNQPQHF. CDR3 sequence (DNA): TGTGCCAGCAGCTTAACGTTAAATCAGCCCCAGCATTTT.

The count of this clone is one. The chain uses TRBV6-5 and TRBJ1-2, with 7 bases fitting TRBD1. This CDR3 comprises 15 residues. Germline V lookup: CDR1 MNHEY, CDR2 SVGAGI. The V gene end was trimmed by 5 bases and the J gene end by 10 bases; junction bases not matched to a gene: 16. The CDR3 reads CASSPDRARRGDYTF. Here the CDR3 DNA reads TGTGCCAGCAGTCCAGACAGGGCGAGGCGCGGGGACTACACCTTC.

The chain uses TRBV28 and TRBJ1-1, with 8 positions matching TRBD1. V lost 5 bases and J lost 0; bases outside the gene matches: 5. There are 15 residues in the CDR3. Looked up from germline, CDR1 is MDHEN and CDR2 is SYDVKM. CDR3 nucleotides: TGTGCCAGCAGTCTGACAGGGGAGATGAACACTGAAGCTTTCTTT. This encodes CASSLTGEMNTEAFF.

The gene calls are TRBV18 and TRBJ2-7; 7 positions agree with TRBD2. The germline V gene encodes CDR1 KGHSH and CDR2 LQKENI. J lost 3 bases, V lost 8 bases, and 1 base had no gene match. The CDR3 sequence is 11 residues long. The CDR3 loop reads CASGTNYEQYF. DNA for the CDR3: TGTGCCAGCGGGACTAACTACGAGCAGTACTTC.

The chain has TRBV5-6 and TRBJ2-7; D gene uncertain. The V end lost 4 bases, the J end lost 2 bases, and 4 bases lay between the germline ends. Per the germline V gene, CDR1 is SGHDT and CDR2 is YYEEEE. The CDR3 runs 11 residues. The CDR3 DNA sequence: TGTGCCAGCAGCACGGCCTACGAGCAGTACTTC. This gives the protein CASSTAYEQYF.

This clone was picked up one time. The chain has TRBV4-2 and TRBJ2-3; 10 bases agree with TRBD2. V trimming: 1 base; J trimming: 3 bases; junction bases outside the gene matches: 13. The CDR3 is 19 residues long. Germline CDR1 and CDR2: LGHNA and YNFKEQ. This CDR3 is CASSQGGLAEPTGTDTQYF. The CDR3 nucleotides read TGTGCCAGCAGCCAAGGCGGACTAGCGGAACCCACTGGGACAGATACGCAGTATTTT.

The J gene is TRBJ2-3, the V gene TRBV28, with 11 bases aligning to TRBD2. Germline CDR1 MDHEN, CDR2 SYDVKM. The CDR3 is 16 residues long. V trimming: 4 bases; J trimming: 5 bases; junction bases outside the gene matches: 8. CDR3 in amino acids: CASSSIAGGGVDTQYF. The CDR3 nucleotides read TGTGCCAGCAGTTCAATAGCGGGAGGGGGGGTAGATACGCAGTATTTT.

The J gene is TRBJ2-1, the V gene TRBV5-1, with TRBD2 as a possible D gene (6 bases). The germline CDR1 and CDR2 sequences are SGHRS and YFSETQ. Between the trimmed V and J ends, which lost 0 bases and 5 bases, there was a span of 12 bases. The CDR3 contains 15 residues. The CDR3 spells CASSLVGGDHNEQFF. Written as DNA, the CDR3 is TGCGCCAGCAGCTTGGTGGGGGGAGATCACAATGAGCAGTTCTTC.

A few counts support this clone. The chain carries TRBV5-1 and TRBJ2-7; D perhaps matches TRBD2 (6 bases). This CDR3 is 14 amino acids long. Germline assignment: CDR1 SGHRS and CDR2 YFSETQ. Trimming removed 4 bases from V and 0 bases from J, with 11 bases in between. CDR3 sequence: CASSPYGGSYEQYF. CDR3 DNA sequence: TGCGCCAGCAGCCCGTACGGGGGCTCCTACGAGCAGTACTTC.

This clone is a singleton in its sample. The J gene is TRBJ1-2, the V gene TRBV13; no definite D call. This CDR3 spans 13 amino acids. CDR1 PRHDT and CDR2 FYEKMQ come from the germline V gene (reference sequence). Trimming took 0 bases from V and 8 from J, leaving 10 bases between them. CDR3 in DNA: TGTGCCAGCAGCTTAGGAAGGGTTGAAGGCTACACCTTC. It encodes CASSLGRVEGYTF.